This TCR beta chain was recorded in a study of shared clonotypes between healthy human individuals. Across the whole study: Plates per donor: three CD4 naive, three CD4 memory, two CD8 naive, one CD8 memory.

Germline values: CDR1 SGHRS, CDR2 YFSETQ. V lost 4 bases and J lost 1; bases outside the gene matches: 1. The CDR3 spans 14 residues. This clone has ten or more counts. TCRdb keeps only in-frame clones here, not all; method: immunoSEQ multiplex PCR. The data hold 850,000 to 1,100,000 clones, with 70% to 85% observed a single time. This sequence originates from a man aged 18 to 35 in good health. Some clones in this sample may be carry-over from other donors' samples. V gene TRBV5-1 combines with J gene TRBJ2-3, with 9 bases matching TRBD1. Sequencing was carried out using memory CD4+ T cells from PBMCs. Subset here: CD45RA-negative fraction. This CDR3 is CASSGTGRTDTQYF. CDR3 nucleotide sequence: TGCGCCAGCAGCGGGACAGGGCGCACAGATACGCAGTATTTT.